This T cell receptor (beta chain) was sequenced during a study of blood T cells in healthy people across ages. The use of a sample-barcoded 5' primer and a J-beta primer mix characterized a second PCR of about 7 to 12 cycles. Using its own MiXCR run on the 5' RACE reads, TCRdb lists one record per CDR3 protein. The table lists about 680,000 distinct CDR3 sequences, approximately 50% of them singletons, with about a third in the top ten. Germline CDR1 KGHDR, CDR2 SFDVKD. Trimming cost V 5 bases and J 7 bases, with 8 bases left between them. CDR3 length equals 12 residues. This clonotype was seen more than once but under ten times.

The chain has TRBV24-1 and TRBJ2-1; D is uncertain. The source is a woman in her sixties in good health. Sample: blood. This chain's CDR3 is CATSAGLNEQFF. In DNA, the CDR3 is TGTGCCACCAGTGCAGGCCTAAATGAGCAGTTCTTC.